This is a list of T cell receptor beta chains from one sample in a study of identifying expanded T cells in peripheral blood. Using immunoSEQ multiplex PCR, the repertoire was profiled, and TCRdb retains in-frame clones only, with some absent. The sample records roughly 100,000 clones, approximately 88% being singletons. The sample was blood. The receptors shown here come from a person aged 18 to 70 in good health. Both conserved end residues are part of each CDR3. D genes are given only for firm matches. A clone size is listed for some rows: how often the clone was seen (once, few, many), or a class if it is expanded.

TGCGCCAGCAGCCCGTGGGGACAGAACACTGAAGCTTTCTTT	CASSPWGQNTEAFF	once	TRBV5-1	TRBJ1-1	-
TGTGCCAGCAGCTTACAGGGCAAGGACACTGAAGCTTTCTTT	CASSLQGKDTEAFF	-	TRBV7-9	TRBJ1-1	-
TGCGCCAGCAGCTTGGACGTTAACAATGAGCAGTTCTTC	CASSLDVNNEQFF	-	TRBV5-1	TRBJ2-1	-
TGTGCCAGCAGCGTATGGACTCAGCCAAGCACAGATACGCAGTATTTT	CASSVWTQPSTDTQYF	-	TRBV9	TRBJ2-3	-
TGTGCCAGCAGATGGGGAACAGCCTCCTACGAGCAGTACTTC	CASRWGTASYEQYF	-	TRBV28	TRBJ2-7	-
TGCGCCAGCAGCCAAGATGTAGGAGGCTACGAGCAGTACTTC	CASSQDVGGYEQYF	-	TRBV4-1	TRBJ2-7	-
TGTGCCAGCAGCCAGGGGGGGGACCAGCAGTACTTC	CASSQGGDQQYF	-	TRBV11-2	TRBJ2-7	-
TGTGCCAGTAGTGCCTACCCAGGGAGCAAAAACATTCAGTACTTC	CASSAYPGSKNIQYF	-	TRBV19	TRBJ2-4	-
TGTGCCAGCAGCCCGACCAACGGCGGAGAGACCCAGTACTTC	CASSPTNGGETQYF	-	TRBV7-3	TRBJ2-5	-
TGTGCCAGCAGCTTAGGTGGGTGTGAGGGAGTTGTGTACAATGAGCAGTTCTTC	CASSLGGCEGVVYNEQFF	once	TRBV7-4	TRBJ2-1	-
TGTGCCAGCTCACCAAATACGGACAGGGTCTATGGCTACACCTTC	CASSPNTDRVYGYTF	-	TRBV18	TRBJ1-2	TRBD1
TGTGCCAGCAGTGAAGGGGGGTACGAGCAGTACTTC	CASSEGGYEQYF	once	TRBV2	TRBJ2-7	-
TGCGCCAGCTTGGACAGCCTAAATCAGCCCCAGCATTTT	CASLDSLNQPQHF	-	TRBV4-3	TRBJ1-5	-
TGTGCCAGCATCCTGACAGGGCGTAGCAATCAGCCCCAGCATTTT	CASILTGRSNQPQHF	once	TRBV5-8	TRBJ1-5	TRBD1
TGCGCCAGCAGACCCAGACAGGACCTGAATGAGCAGTTCTTC	CASRPRQDLNEQFF	-	TRBV5-1	TRBJ2-1	-
TGTGCCAGCATCCCGAGGTTAAGCTCTGGAAACACCATATATTTT	CASIPRLSSGNTIYF	-	TRBV28	TRBJ1-3	-
TGTGCCAGCAGTGAATCTCCCAAGTACGAGCAGTACTTC	CASSESPKYEQYF	few	TRBV6-5	TRBJ2-7	-
TGCGCCAGCAGCTTGATCTTAGGGGGCGGCACTGAAGCTTTCTTT	CASSLILGGGTEAFF	once	TRBV5-1	TRBJ1-1	TRBD1
TGTGCCAGCAGTTTTGGTTCTGAAGCTTTCTTT	CASSFGSEAFF	-	TRBV28	TRBJ1-1	-
TGTGCCAGCAGTACCACGGAACGAGAGACCCAGTACTTC	CASSTTERETQYF	-	TRBV5-4	TRBJ2-5	-
TGTGCCACCCGTCTCGGCAATGAGCAGTTCTTC	CATRLGNEQFF	-	TRBV15	TRBJ2-1	-
TGTGCCACCAGCAGAGCTCAGAGCTCCTACGAGCAGTACTTC	CATSRAQSSYEQYF	-	TRBV15	TRBJ2-7	-
TGTGCCAGCAGCTCCCAGCGGGTGACTGCTGAGCAGTACTTC	CASSSQRVTAEQYF	few	TRBV7-2	TRBJ2-7	-
TGTGCCAGCAGCTTAGTGGGGGAAGGAGATACGCAGTATTTT	CASSLVGEGDTQYF	-	TRBV11-3	TRBJ2-3	-
TGTGCCAGCAGTTACTCGGAGAGGCCGGTGACCGGGGAGCTGTTTTTT	CASSYSERPVTGELFF	-	TRBV6-6	TRBJ2-2	-
TGCGCCAGCAGCTTGCAGGGCGACTATGGCTACACCTTC	CASSLQGDYGYTF	-	TRBV5-1	TRBJ1-2	-
TGTGCCAGCAGCCATACAGGGGGCGACTATGGCTACACCTTC	CASSHTGGDYGYTF	-	TRBV7-9	TRBJ1-2	TRBD1
TGTGCCAGCAGTTTATCGAATGCAGGAACTTTACCTAGCTATGGCTACACCTTC	CASSLSNAGTLPSYGYTF	-	TRBV27	TRBJ1-2	-
TGTGCCAGCAGTTCGCAGGGGGCCTCCTACGAGCAGTACTTC	CASSSQGASYEQYF	-	TRBV28	TRBJ2-7	TRBD1
TGTGCCAGCCTCCCCCGACCCGGGACAGGGGAAGGCTACACCTTC	CASLPRPGTGEGYTF	-	TRBV27	TRBJ1-2	TRBD1
TGTGCCATCAGGAACCGGGACAGTGAGCAGTTCTTC	CAIRNRDSEQFF	-	TRBV10-3	TRBJ2-1	TRBD1
TGCGCCAGCAGCCTCCGGACAGGGGGAGAACTCTATAATTCACCCCTCCACTTT	CASSLRTGGELYNSPLHF	-	TRBV4-1	TRBJ1-6	TRBD1
TGTGCCAGCAGCGCGGACTCAGGCGATGAGCAGTTCTTC	CASSADSGDEQFF	-	TRBV9	TRBJ2-1	-
TGTGCCAGCAGTTACTCGGGACTAGCGGGGTATCGTGAGCAGTTCTTC	CASSYSGLAGYREQFF	-	TRBV6-5	TRBJ2-1	TRBD2
TGCAGCGTTGAACTAGCGGGAGCCTACGAGCAGTACTTC	CSVELAGAYEQYF	-	TRBV29-1	TRBJ2-7	TRBD2
TGTGCCTACGTTAACCCCGACGTTAAAGAGACCCAGTACTTC	CAYVNPDVKETQYF	few	TRBV6-1	TRBJ2-5	-
TGCGCCAGCAGCCAAGATAAGTCCGGGGTGAGCGCAAACACCATATATTTT	CASSQDKSGVSANTIYF	-	TRBV4-3	TRBJ1-3	-
TGTGCCATAAAGACAGCTAGCTCCTACGAGCAGTACTTC	CAIKTASSYEQYF	few	TRBV10-3	TRBJ2-7	-
TGTGCCAGCAGTCCCCGACTATTATCCGGGGAGCTGTTTTTT	CASSPRLLSGELFF	-	TRBV28	TRBJ2-2	-
TGTGCCAGCAGCGGAGATACGCAGTATTTT	CASSGDTQYF	-	TRBV11-2	TRBJ2-3	-
TGTGCCAGAAGCTTGGGGGGTCCCCGGGACTCAGCCTACAATGAGCAGTTCTTC	CARSLGGPRDSAYNEQFF	-	TRBV5-3	TRBJ2-1	-
TGTGCCAGTAAAGGCGACGGCACAGATACGCAGTATTTT	CASKGDGTDTQYF	-	TRBV19	TRBJ2-3	-
TGTGCCAGCAGTGATGCCAACAGGGAGCATCAGCCCCAGCATTTT	CASSDANREHQPQHF	-	TRBV2	TRBJ1-5	-
TGTGCCAGCAGTTCGGGGTCCCCGGCAAGCGCTGAAGCTTTCTTT	CASSSGSPASAEAFF	-	TRBV28	TRBJ1-1	-
TGTGCCAGCAGCTTAGATTCAGTGAACACTGAAGCTTTCTTT	CASSLDSVNTEAFF	once	TRBV7-2	TRBJ1-1	-
TGTGCCAGTAGTCCGGCCGGACAGGGGGGAGGCCAGCCCCAGCATTTT	CASSPAGQGGGQPQHF	-	TRBV19	TRBJ1-5	TRBD1